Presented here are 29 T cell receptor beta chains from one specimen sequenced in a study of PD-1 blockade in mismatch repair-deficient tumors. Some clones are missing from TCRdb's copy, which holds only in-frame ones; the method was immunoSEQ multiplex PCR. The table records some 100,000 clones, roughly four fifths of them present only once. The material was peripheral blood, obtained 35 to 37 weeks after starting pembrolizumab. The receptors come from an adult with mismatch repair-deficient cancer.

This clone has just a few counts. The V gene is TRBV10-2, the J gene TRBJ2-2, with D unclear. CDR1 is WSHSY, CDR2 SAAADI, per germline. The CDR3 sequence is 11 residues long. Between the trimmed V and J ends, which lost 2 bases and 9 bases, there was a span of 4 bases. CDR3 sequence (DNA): TGCGCCAGCAGTGAGGCGAGGGAGCTGTTTTTT. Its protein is CASSEARELFF.

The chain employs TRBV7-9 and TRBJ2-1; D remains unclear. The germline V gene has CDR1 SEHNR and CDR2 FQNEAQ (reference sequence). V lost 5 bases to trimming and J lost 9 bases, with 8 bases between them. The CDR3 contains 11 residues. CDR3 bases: TGTGCCAGCAGCCTCCCGGGTGAGCAGTTCTTC. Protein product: CASSLPGEQFF.

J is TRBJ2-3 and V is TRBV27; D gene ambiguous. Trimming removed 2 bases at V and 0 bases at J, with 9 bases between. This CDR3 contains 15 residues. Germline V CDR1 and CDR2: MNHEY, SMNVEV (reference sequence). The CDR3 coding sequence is TGTGCCAGCAGTTTACAATTCAGTAGCACAGATACGCAGTATTTT. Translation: CASSLQFSSTDTQYF.

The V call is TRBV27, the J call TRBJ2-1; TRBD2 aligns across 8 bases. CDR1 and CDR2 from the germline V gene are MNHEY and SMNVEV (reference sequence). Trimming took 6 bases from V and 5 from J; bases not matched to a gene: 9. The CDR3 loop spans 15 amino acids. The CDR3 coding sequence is TGTGCCAGCAGCCCGGGACTAGAACGGCACAATGAGCAGTTCTTC. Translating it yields CASSPGLERHNEQFF.

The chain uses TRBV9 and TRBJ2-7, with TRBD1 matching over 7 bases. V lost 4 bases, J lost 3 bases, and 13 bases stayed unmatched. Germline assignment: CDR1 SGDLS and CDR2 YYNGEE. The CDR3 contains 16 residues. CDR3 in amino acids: CASSPHWDSFLYEQYF. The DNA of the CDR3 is TGTGCCAGCAGCCCCCACTGGGACAGTTTTCTCTACGAGCAGTACTTC.

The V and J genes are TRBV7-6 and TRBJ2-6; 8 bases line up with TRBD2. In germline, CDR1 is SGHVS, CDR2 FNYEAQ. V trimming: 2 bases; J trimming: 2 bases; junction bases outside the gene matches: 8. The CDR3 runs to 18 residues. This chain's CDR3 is CASSLNGLAKAGANVLTF. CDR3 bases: TGTGCCAGCAGCTTAAACGGACTAGCCAAAGCTGGGGCCAACGTCCTGACTTTC.

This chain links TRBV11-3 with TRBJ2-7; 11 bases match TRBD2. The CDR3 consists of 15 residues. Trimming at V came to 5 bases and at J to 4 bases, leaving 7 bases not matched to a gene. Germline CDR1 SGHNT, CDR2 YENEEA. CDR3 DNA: TGTGCCAGCAGCCCTACTAGCGGGAGCGTATACGAGCAGTACTTC. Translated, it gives CASSPTSGSVYEQYF.

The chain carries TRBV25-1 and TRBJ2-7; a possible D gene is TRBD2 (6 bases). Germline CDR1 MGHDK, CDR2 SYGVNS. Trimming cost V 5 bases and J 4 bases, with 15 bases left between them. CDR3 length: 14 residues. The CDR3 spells CASSPTGAAYEQYF. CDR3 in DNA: TGTGCCAGCAGTCCCACGGGAGCGGCATACGAGCAGTACTTC.

The CDR3: CASSVSSTSGTGVHEQYF. The DNA of the CDR3 is TGTGCCAGCAGCGTCTCCTCCACTTCCGGGACAGGGGTCCACGAGCAGTACTTC. The chain combines TRBV9 with TRBJ2-7; TRBD1 agrees at 10 bases. CDR3 length equals 18 residues. Germline CDR1 and CDR2: SGDLS and YYNGEE. The ends lost 2 bases at V and 5 bases at J; junction bases unmatched: 16.

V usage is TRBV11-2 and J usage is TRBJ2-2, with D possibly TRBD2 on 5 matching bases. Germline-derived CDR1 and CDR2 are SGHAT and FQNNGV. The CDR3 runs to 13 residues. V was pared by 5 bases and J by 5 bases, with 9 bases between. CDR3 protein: CASSTDWTGELFF. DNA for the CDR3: TGTGCCAGCAGCACGGACTGGACCGGGGAGCTGTTTTTT.

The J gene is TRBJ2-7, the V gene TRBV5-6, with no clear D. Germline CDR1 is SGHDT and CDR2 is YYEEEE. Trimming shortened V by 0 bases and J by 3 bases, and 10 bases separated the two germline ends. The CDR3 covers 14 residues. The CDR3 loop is CASSLGVTGYEQYF. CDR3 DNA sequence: TGTGCCAGCAGCTTGGGGGTAACGGGCTACGAGCAGTACTTC.

The CDR3 loop reads CASSESKTGRAFF. Here the CDR3 DNA reads TGTGCCAGCAGTGAATCTAAGACAGGGCGAGCTTTCTTT. The chain has TRBV6-1 and TRBJ1-1; 7 bases match TRBD1. The germline gives CDR1 MNHNS, CDR2 SASEGT. After removal of 2 bases from V and 10 bases from J, the junction contained 7 bases not matched to a gene. The CDR3 consists of 13 residues.

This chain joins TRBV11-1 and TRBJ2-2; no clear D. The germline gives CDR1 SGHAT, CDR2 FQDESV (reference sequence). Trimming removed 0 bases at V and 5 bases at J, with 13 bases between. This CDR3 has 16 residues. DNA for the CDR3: TGTGCCAGCAGCTTAGCCCTTACCCGCCCTACCGGGGAGCTGTTTTTT. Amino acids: CASSLALTRPTGELFF.

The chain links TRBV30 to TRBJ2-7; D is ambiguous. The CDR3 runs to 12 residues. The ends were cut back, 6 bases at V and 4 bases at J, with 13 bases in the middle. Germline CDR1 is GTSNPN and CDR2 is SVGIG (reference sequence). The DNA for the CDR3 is TGTGCCTGTTCCTCCGCCTATTACGAGCAGTACTTC. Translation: CACSSAYYEQYF.

The CDR3 loop is CASSPQGGADQPQHF. Here the CDR3 DNA reads TGTGCCAGCAGCCCCCAAGGAGGGGCAGATCAGCCCCAGCATTTT. The chain couples TRBV7-9 to TRBJ1-5, with D possibly TRBD1 on 5 matching bases. Germline CDR1 SEHNR, CDR2 FQNEAQ (reference sequence). This CDR3 has 15 residues. V gave up 5 bases and J gave up 5 bases, with 16 bases separating them.

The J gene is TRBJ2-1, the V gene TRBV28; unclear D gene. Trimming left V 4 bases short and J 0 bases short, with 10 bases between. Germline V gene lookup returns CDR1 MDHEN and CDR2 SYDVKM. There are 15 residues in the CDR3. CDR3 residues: CASSSAVPSYNEQFF. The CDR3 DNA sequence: TGTGCCAGCAGTTCCGCCGTGCCCTCCTACAATGAGCAGTTCTTC. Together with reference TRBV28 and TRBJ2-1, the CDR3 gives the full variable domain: DVKVTQSSRYLVKRTGEKVFLECVQDMDHENMFWYRQDPGLGLRLIYFSYDVKMKEKGDIPEGYSVSREKKERFSLILESASTNQTSMYLCASSSAVPSYNEQFFGPGTRLTVL.

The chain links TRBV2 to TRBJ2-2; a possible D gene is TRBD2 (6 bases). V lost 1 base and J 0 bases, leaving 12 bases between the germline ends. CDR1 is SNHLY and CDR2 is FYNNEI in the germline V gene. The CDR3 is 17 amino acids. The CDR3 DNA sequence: TGTGCCAGCAGTGAAGGGGTGGCTAGCGCGAACACCGGGGAGCTGTTTTTT. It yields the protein CASSEGVASANTGELFF.

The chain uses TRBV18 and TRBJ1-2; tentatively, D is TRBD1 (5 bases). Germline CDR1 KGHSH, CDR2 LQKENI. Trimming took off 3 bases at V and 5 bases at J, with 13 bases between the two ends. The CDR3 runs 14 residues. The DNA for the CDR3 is TGTGCCAGCTCACCGGGGGTCGGAAATTATGGCTACACCTTC. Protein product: CASSPGVGNYGYTF.

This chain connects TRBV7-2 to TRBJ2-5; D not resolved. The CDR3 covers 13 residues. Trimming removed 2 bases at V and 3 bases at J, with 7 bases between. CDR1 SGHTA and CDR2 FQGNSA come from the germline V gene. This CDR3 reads CASSLRREETQYF. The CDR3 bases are TGTGCCAGCAGCTTACGACGGGAAGAGACCCAGTACTTC.

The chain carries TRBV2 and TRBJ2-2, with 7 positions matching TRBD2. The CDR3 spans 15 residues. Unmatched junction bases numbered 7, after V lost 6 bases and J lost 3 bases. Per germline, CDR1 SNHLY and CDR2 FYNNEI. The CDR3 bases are TGTGCCAGCAGGAGGTTTGCGGGAGACACCGGGGAGCTGTTTTTT. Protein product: CASRRFAGDTGELFF.

This CDR3 is CASSIVLENTGELFF. CDR3 DNA sequence: TGTGCCAGTAGTATCGTACTAGAGAACACCGGGGAGCTGTTTTTT. This chain connects TRBV19 to TRBJ2-2; the D gene is possibly TRBD2 (5 bases). From germline, CDR1 is LNHDA and CDR2 SQIVND (reference sequence). V was cut by 3 bases and J by 1 base, with 9 bases left in between. The CDR3 loop spans 15 amino acids.

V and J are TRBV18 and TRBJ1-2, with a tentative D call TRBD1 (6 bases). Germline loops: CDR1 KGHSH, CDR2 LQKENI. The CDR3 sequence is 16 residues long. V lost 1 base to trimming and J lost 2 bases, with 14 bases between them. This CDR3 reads CASSPLVGQGNYGYTF. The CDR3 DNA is TGTGCCAGCTCACCACTGGTTGGGCAGGGGAACTATGGCTACACCTTC.

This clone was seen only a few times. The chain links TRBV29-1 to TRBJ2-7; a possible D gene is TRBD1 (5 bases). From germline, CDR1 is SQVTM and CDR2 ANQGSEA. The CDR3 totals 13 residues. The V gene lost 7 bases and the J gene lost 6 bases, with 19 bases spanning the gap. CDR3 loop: CSASVIGVGEQYF. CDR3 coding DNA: TGCAGCGCTTCCGTGATAGGGGTCGGCGAGCAGTACTTC.

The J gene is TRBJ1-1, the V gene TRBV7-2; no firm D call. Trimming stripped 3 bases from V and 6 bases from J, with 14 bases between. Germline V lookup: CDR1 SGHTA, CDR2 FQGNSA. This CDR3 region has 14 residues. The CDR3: CASSLSRWKPEAFF. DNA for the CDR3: TGTGCCAGCAGCTTGAGCCGTTGGAAGCCTGAAGCTTTCTTT.

DNA for the CDR3: TGTGCCAGCAGCTCCCGCCGGGACAGGCCGCTTGACACTGAAGCTTTCTTT. Translated, it gives CASSSRRDRPLDTEAFF. The V and J genes are TRBV11-1 and TRBJ1-1, with 8 bases identical to TRBD1. The CDR3 is 17 amino acids. Germline values: CDR1 SGHAT, CDR2 FQDESV (reference sequence). The J segment lost 3 bases and the V segment lost 4 bases, leaving 13 bases of the junction unmatched.

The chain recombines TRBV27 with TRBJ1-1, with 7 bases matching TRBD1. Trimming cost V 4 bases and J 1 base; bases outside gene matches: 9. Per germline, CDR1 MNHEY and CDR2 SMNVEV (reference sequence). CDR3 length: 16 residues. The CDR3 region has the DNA TGTGCCAGCAGTTCCCCTAAGACAGGGCAGAACACTGAAGCTTTCTTT. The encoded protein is CASSSPKTGQNTEAFF.

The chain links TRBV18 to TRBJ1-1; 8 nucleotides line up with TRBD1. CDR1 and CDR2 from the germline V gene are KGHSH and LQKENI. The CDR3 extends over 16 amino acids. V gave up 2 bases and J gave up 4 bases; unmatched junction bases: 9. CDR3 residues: CASSPNPDRVFTEAFF. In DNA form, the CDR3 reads TGTGCCAGCTCACCAAACCCGGACAGGGTGTTCACTGAAGCTTTCTTT.

CDR3 DNA: TGTGCCAGCAGCTTCCGGGACAGGGTACACTATGGCTACACCTTC. Translation gives CASSFRDRVHYGYTF. The genes are TRBV11-1 and TRBJ1-2; 9 bases agree with TRBD1. From germline, CDR1 is SGHAT and CDR2 FQDESV (reference sequence). The CDR3 length is 15 residues. Losses at the gene ends were 3 bases for V and 3 bases for J; bases not matched to a gene: 5.

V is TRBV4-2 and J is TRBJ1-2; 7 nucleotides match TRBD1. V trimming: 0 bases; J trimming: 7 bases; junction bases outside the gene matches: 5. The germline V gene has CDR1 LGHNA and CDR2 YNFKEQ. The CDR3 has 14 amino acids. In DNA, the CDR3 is TGTGCCAGCAGCCAAGACAGGGGGTCTTTTGGCTACACCTTC. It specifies CASSQDRGSFGYTF.